The 27 T cell receptor beta chains presented below share a single source sample, sequenced in a study of T cells in localized non-small cell lung cancer. The protocol was immunoSEQ multiplex PCR, while the TCRdb copy is restricted to in-frame clones and leaves out a portion. The sample yields around 35,000 clones, 87% seen once. The sample was peripheral blood, taken before any cancer treatment. The receptors come from a woman aged 35-75 years with stage I lung adenocarcinoma.

The CDR3 DNA is TGTGCCAGCAGCCAAGGGGAGGGGGCGCGATACGAGCAGTACTTC. Translation: CASSQGEGARYEQYF. The genes are TRBV4-2 and TRBJ2-7; D is perhaps TRBD1 or TRBD2 (7 bases each). The CDR3 is made up of 15 amino acids. Germline CDR1 LGHNA, CDR2 YNFKEQ. Trimming took 1 base from V and 4 from J, leaving 14 bases between them.

The V call is TRBV5-4, the J call TRBJ1-2, with D perhaps matching TRBD1 (5 bases). V lost 3 bases and J 0 bases, leaving 15 bases between the germline ends. CDR1 and CDR2 from the germline V gene are SGHNT and YYREEE (reference sequence). The CDR3 is made up of 16 amino acids. The CDR3 region is CASSSAFGGANYGYTF. The CDR3 bases are TGTGCCAGCAGCTCAGCTTTTGGGGGGGCTAACTATGGCTACACCTTC.

The chain is built from TRBV6-1 and TRBJ1-6; no clear D gene. Germline V gives CDR1 MNHNS, CDR2 SASEGT. V was clipped by 7 bases and J by 7 bases, with 14 bases between them. The CDR3 consists of 14 residues. CDR3 nucleotides: TGTGCCAGCAATAGGGATCCGGGAAATTCACCCCTCCACTTT. It specifies CASNRDPGNSPLHF.

The gene calls are TRBV7-8 and TRBJ2-7; TRBD1 agrees at 8 bases. CDR1 and CDR2 from the germline V gene are SGHVS and FQNEAQ. The ends lost 3 bases at V and 6 bases at J; junction bases unmatched: 7. The CDR3 extends over 14 amino acids. In nucleotides, the CDR3 is TGTGCCAGCAGCTTGCAAGGGACAGGTCTCGAGCAGTACTTC. It yields the protein CASSLQGTGLEQYF.

The rearrangement joins TRBV4-1 to TRBJ1-1; TRBD1 matches 7 bases. After removal of 4 bases from V and 10 bases from J, the junction contained 12 bases not matched to a gene. CDR3 length: 14 amino acids. Germline V gene sequence: CDR1 MGHRA, CDR2 YSYEKL. The CDR3 is CASSRPDRVEGAFF. Written as DNA, the CDR3 is TGCGCCAGCAGCCGCCCCGACAGGGTAGAGGGAGCTTTCTTT.

This clone was observed a handful of times. The chain uses TRBV10-1 and TRBJ1-1; possible D gene TRBD1, 6 bases. Per the germline V gene, CDR1 is WNHNN and CDR2 is SYGVQD (reference sequence). The CDR3 runs to 14 residues. V lost 3 bases, J lost 4 bases, and 12 bases lay in between. The DNA for the CDR3 is TGCGCCAGCAGTGATTCAGGGGAGGTCACTGAAGCTTTCTTT. It codes for CASSDSGEVTEAFF.

V usage is TRBV7-2 and J usage is TRBJ2-1; possibly TRBD1 for D (6 bases). Trimming removed 5 bases at V and 11 bases at J, with 16 bases between. CDR1 and CDR2 (germline): SGHTA, FQGNSA. This CDR3 is 13 amino acids long. This chain's CDR3 is CASSQMYGTQQFF. The CDR3 nucleotides read TGTGCCAGCAGCCAAATGTACGGGACACAGCAGTTCTTC.

The genes are TRBV11-3 and TRBJ2-7, with 8 bases that match TRBD1. CDR3 size: 15 residues. Germline CDR1 reads SGHNT; CDR2 reads YENEEA. V was pared by 3 bases and J by 5 bases, with 9 bases of the junction left unmatched. CDR3 nucleotides: TGTGCCAGCAGCTTTACCGGTGGACAGGGCCACGAGCAGTACTTC. Translation: CASSFTGGQGHEQYF.

In its sample, this clone was seen once. This sequence joins TRBV7-3 and TRBJ1-5, with D perhaps matching TRBD1 (6 bases). With 1 base removed from V and 5 bases from J, the gap between germline ends came to 12 bases. This CDR3 is built from 15 residues. CDR1 is SGHTA, CDR2 FQGTGA, per germline. CDR3 loop: CASSLIGGRDQPQHF. DNA of the CDR3: TGTGCCAGCAGCTTAATCGGGGGCCGTGATCAGCCCCAGCATTTT.

V usage is TRBV12-2 and J usage is TRBJ1-2. TRBV12-2 is a known pseudogene. CDR3 size: 17 residues. In nucleotides, the CDR3 is TGTGCAAGTCGCTTAGCGCGCACCCTCAAGGGTCCTTATGGCTACACCTTC. Translated, it gives CASRLARTLKGPYGYTF.

This clone was seen more than once but under ten times. V and J are TRBV7-3 and TRBJ2-5; 8 bases align to TRBD1. The CDR3 sequence is 13 residues long. Germline CDR1 and CDR2: SGHTA and FQGTGA. V was clipped by 5 bases and J by 4 bases; unmatched bases: 3. In DNA, the CDR3 is TGTGCCAGCAGCCCAGGACAGGGAGAGACCCAGTACTTC. It translates to CASSPGQGETQYF.

This rearrangement joins TRBV5-4 to TRBJ2-3, with TRBD1 matching over 7 bases. The length of the CDR3 is 16 residues. Per germline, CDR1 SGHNT and CDR2 YYREEE (reference sequence). V trimming: 4 bases; J trimming: 0 bases; junction bases outside the gene matches: 8. CDR3 coding DNA: TGTGCCAGCAGCCCTAGCTTGGGACAGAGCACAGATACGCAGTATTTT. Its protein product is CASSPSLGQSTDTQYF. Full variable domain (rest looked up from reference TRBV5-4 and TRBJ2-3): ETGVTQSPTHLIKTRGQQVTLRCSSQSGHNTVSWYQQALGQGPQFIFQYYREEENGRGNFPPRFSGLQFPNYSSELNVNALELDDSALYLCASSPSLGQSTDTQYFGPGTRLTVL.

The J gene is TRBJ2-2, the V gene TRBV18, with D possibly being TRBD2 (5 bases). The CDR3 sequence is 16 residues long. Looked up from germline, CDR1 is KGHSH and CDR2 is LQKENI. Trimming took 1 base from V and 1 from J, leaving 10 bases between them. The CDR3 DNA follows: TGTGCCAGCTCACCACGAGGGCCGGGGAACACCGGGGAGCTGTTTTTT. The encoded protein is CASSPRGPGNTGELFF.

The chain employs TRBV29-1 and TRBJ2-1, with 7 nucleotides matching TRBD1. The trim removed 6 bases at V and 7 bases at J, leaving 6 bases unmatched. The V gene's germline CDR1 is SQVTM and CDR2 ANQGSEA. The CDR3 length is 12 residues. The CDR3 nucleotides are TGCAGCGTCAACAGGGGAAGGAATGAGCAGTTCTTC. Amino acids: CSVNRGRNEQFF.

The V and J genes are TRBV2 and TRBJ2-5; 7 bases line up with TRBD2. This CDR3 comprises 13 residues. Trimming removed 5 bases from V and 1 base from J; junction bases left unmatched: 1. The germline V gene has CDR1 SNHLY and CDR2 FYNNEI. This CDR3 reads CASSREAQETQYF. As DNA, the CDR3 is TGTGCCAGCAGTCGGGAGGCCCAAGAGACCCAGTACTTC.

Regarding this clone: An end of the junction differs from the germline gene, which may be a read error. The chain has TRBV2 and TRBJ2-2, with no clear D. CDR1 SNHLY and CDR2 FYNNEI come from the germline V gene. This CDR3 spans 12 amino acids. CDR3 nucleotides: TGTGCCAGCAGCGAAGACACCGGGGAGCTGTTTTTT. Residues: CASSEDTGELFF.

V gene TRBV9 combines with J gene TRBJ2-3; 11 nucleotides line up with TRBD2. Germline V gene sequence: CDR1 SGDLS, CDR2 YYNGEE. V trimming: 2 bases; J trimming: 2 bases; junction bases outside the gene matches: 4. The CDR3 runs to 16 residues. CDR3 DNA sequence: TGTGCCAGCAGCGTGGGGACTAGCGGTTTCACAGATACGCAGTATTTT. Translation gives CASSVGTSGFTDTQYF.

The gene calls are TRBV5-4 and TRBJ1-1, with 7 bases identical to TRBD1. CDR1 SGHNT and CDR2 YYREEE come from the germline V gene (reference sequence). This CDR3 is 15 amino acids long. Trimming removed 2 bases from V and 1 base from J; junction bases left unmatched: 5. The CDR3 loop is CASSFPGGGNTEAFF. The DNA of the CDR3 is TGTGCCAGCAGCTTTCCAGGGGGTGGGAACACTGAAGCTTTCTTT. Drawing the rest from reference TRBV5-4 and TRBJ1-1, the complete variable domain is ETGVTQSPTHLIKTRGQQVTLRCSSQSGHNTVSWYQQALGQGPQFIFQYYREEENGRGNFPPRFSGLQFPNYSSELNVNALELDDSALYLCASSFPGGGNTEAFFGQGTRLTVV.

This clone was seen a single time. The chain uses TRBV5-1 and TRBJ1-6; D gene ambiguous. The germline CDR1 and CDR2 sequences are SGHRS and YFSETQ. The CDR3 contains 14 residues. V was pared by 7 bases and J by 7 bases, with 15 bases between. The CDR3 region has the DNA TGCGCCAGCTGCATCAGGTATCGCAATTCACCCCTCCACTTT. Its translation: CASCIRYRNSPLHF. Drawing the rest from reference TRBV5-1 and TRBJ1-6, the complete variable domain is KAGVTQTPRYLIKTRGQQVTLSCSPISGHRSVSWYQQTPGQGLQFLFEYFSETQRNKGNFPGRFSGRQFSNSRSEMNVSTLELGDSALYLCASCIRYRNSPLHFGNGTRLTVT.

This rearrangement joins TRBV27 to TRBJ1-2; no clear D. Deletions cut 6 bases from V and 4 bases from J, with 18 bases between. Per the germline V gene, CDR1 is MNHEY and CDR2 is SMNVEV (reference sequence). This CDR3 comprises 15 residues. CDR3 sequence reads: CASRTARREGYGYTF. The CDR3 region has the DNA TGTGCCAGCAGGACGGCCCGCCGGGAGGGCTATGGCTACACCTTC.

CDR3 in DNA: TGTGCCAGCAGCTTACGCGACGGGAACTACGAGCAGTACTTC. Residues: CASSLRDGNYEQYF. V gene TRBV5-4 combines with J gene TRBJ2-7; TRBD2 might be the D (5 bases). Germline V gives CDR1 SGHNT, CDR2 YYREEE (reference sequence). This CDR3 contains 14 residues. V was clipped by 2 bases and J by 3 bases, with 12 bases between them.

The V and J genes are TRBV4-1 and TRBJ1-2, with D possibly TRBD1 on 5 matching bases. Germline CDR1 reads MGHRA; CDR2 reads YSYEKL. The CDR3 is 17 amino acids. V gave up 4 bases and J gave up 4 bases, with 22 bases separating them. CDR3: CASSPEVALQGLYGYTF. The DNA for the CDR3 is TGCGCCAGCAGCCCCGAAGTGGCGCTCCAGGGCCTCTATGGCTACACCTTC.

J is TRBJ2-7 and V is TRBV5-1; no reliable D call. The length of the CDR3 is 15 residues. Germline V gives CDR1 SGHRS, CDR2 YFSETQ. V was clipped by 0 bases and J by 5 bases, with 15 bases between them. CDR3 amino acids: CASSLGAPGINEQYF. The CDR3, as DNA: TGCGCCAGCAGCTTGGGGGCCCCTGGCATTAACGAGCAGTACTTC.

The chain uses TRBV27 and TRBJ2-7, with 8 bases that match TRBD2. J lost 2 bases, V lost 4 bases, and 16 bases had no gene match. Germline V CDR1 and CDR2: MNHEY, SMNVEV (reference sequence). The CDR3 runs 18 residues. CDR3 sequence (DNA): TGTGCCAGCAGTTCCTACGTGGTAGCGGGGAAAACCCCCTACGAGCAGTACTTC. This translates into CASSSYVVAGKTPYEQYF.

This clone was recorded only once. The chain couples TRBV18 to TRBJ2-3; 9 bases are shared with TRBD1. V dropped 4 bases and J dropped 3; count of bases not matched to a gene: 5. Germline V gene data show CDR1 as KGHSH and CDR2 as LQKENI. CDR3 length: 15 residues. The CDR3 region has the DNA TGTGCCAGCTCACGACCCGGGACAGGGACAGATACGCAGTATTTT. Its translation is CASSRPGTGTDTQYF.

This clone was counted a few times. The chain combines TRBV5-1 with TRBJ2-1, with a possible D match to TRBD2 (6 bases). CDR3 length equals 14 residues. Germline loops: CDR1 SGHRS, CDR2 YFSETQ. The V end lost 4 bases, the J end lost 1 base, and 9 bases lay between the germline ends. The CDR3 DNA follows: TGCGCCAGCAGCCATAGCGGATCCTACAATGAGCAGTTCTTC. Protein: CASSHSGSYNEQFF.

The chain carries TRBV12-5 and TRBJ2-2; D gene uncertain. The CDR3 loop spans 19 amino acids. Germline CDR1 LGHNT, CDR2 FRNRAP. The ends were cut back, 0 bases at V and 6 bases at J, with 23 bases in the middle. The CDR3 reads CASGLVGFGYIPAAGELFF. The CDR3 region has the DNA TGTGCTAGTGGTTTGGTAGGGTTCGGATACATACCCGCGGCCGGGGAGCTGTTTTTT.